Below, 7 T cell receptor beta chains from the same sample are listed, as sequenced in a study of blood T cell repertoires in COVID-19. Method: immunoSEQ multiplex PCR; TCRdb's copy keeps in-frame clones and lacks some. The top ten clones hold about 2.8% of a sample with about 200,000 clones, more than 70% of them seen once. The sample comprised peripheral blood. The receptors derive from a woman older than 75 with active or convalescent COVID-19.

This clone has just a few counts. This chain uses TRBV6-2 or TRBV6-3 with TRBJ2-7, with 11 bases aligning to TRBD1. J lost 5 bases, V lost 5 bases, and 5 bases had no gene match. The CDR3 covers 14 residues. The germline gives CDR1 MNHEY, CDR2 SVGEGT. As DNA, the CDR3 is TGTGCCAGCAGTGGATGGACAGGGGGCAACGAGCAGTACTTC. It codes for CASSGWTGGNEQYF.

This clone was detected a few times. The chain uses TRBV7-9 and TRBJ2-2, with 10 nucleotides matching TRBD1. This CDR3 contains 17 residues. Trimming took 8 bases from V and 5 from J; bases not matched to a gene: 14. Germline CDR1 and CDR2: SEHNR and FQNEAQ (reference sequence). The CDR3 sequence is CASRGPDRGRRTGELFF. The CDR3 bases are TGTGCCAGCCGGGGCCCCGACAGGGGGCGTAGGACCGGGGAGCTGTTTTTT.

The chain uses TRBV4-3 and TRBJ2-1; D is perhaps TRBD1 (5 bases). CDR1 is LGHNA and CDR2 is YSLEER in the germline V gene. V shed 0 bases and J shed 2 bases, with 8 bases lying between them. The CDR3 loop spans 15 amino acids. CDR3 in amino acids: CASSQEPGTYNEQFF. In nucleotides, the CDR3 is TGCGCCAGCAGCCAAGAACCAGGGACCTACAATGAGCAGTTCTTC.

This rearrangement joins TRBV4-3 to TRBJ1-1; D is uncertain. Germline V gene data show CDR1 as LGHNA and CDR2 as YSLEER. Trimming stripped 0 bases from V and 7 bases from J, with 9 bases between. The CDR3 totals 13 residues. CDR3 in DNA: TGCGCCAGCAGCCAAGAAGTGCGGAGTGAAGCTTTCTTT. Protein: CASSQEVRSEAFF.

The genes are TRBV9 and TRBJ2-5; perhaps TRBD2 as D (5 bases). The germline CDR1 and CDR2 sequences are SGDLS and YYNGEE. V lost 0 bases, J lost 1 base, and 10 bases lay in between. The length of the CDR3 is 15 residues. The CDR3 sequence is CASSVVGTSQETQYF. The CDR3 coding sequence is TGTGCCAGCAGCGTAGTTGGTACTAGCCAAGAGACCCAGTACTTC.

V is TRBV6-6 and J is TRBJ1-6; D gene ambiguous. This CDR3 region has 13 residues. V was shortened by 0 bases and J by 12 bases, with 9 bases between the two germline ends. Germline CDR1 reads MNHNY; CDR2 reads SVGAGI (reference sequence). CDR3: CASSYSSGEPLHF. Written as DNA, the CDR3 is TGTGCCAGCAGTTACTCCTCCGGGGAACCCCTCCACTTT.

This clone was detected only once. The V gene is TRBV9, the J gene TRBJ2-1; D might be TRBD2 (5 bases). The germline gives CDR1 SGDLS, CDR2 YYNGEE. The CDR3 runs to 16 residues. The V end was cut by 2 bases, the J end by 9 bases, with 21 bases between. CDR3 sequence: CASSVDPKGLAGEQFF. The DNA for the CDR3 is TGTGCCAGCAGCGTCGACCCAAAAGGGCTAGCTGGTGAGCAGTTCTTC.